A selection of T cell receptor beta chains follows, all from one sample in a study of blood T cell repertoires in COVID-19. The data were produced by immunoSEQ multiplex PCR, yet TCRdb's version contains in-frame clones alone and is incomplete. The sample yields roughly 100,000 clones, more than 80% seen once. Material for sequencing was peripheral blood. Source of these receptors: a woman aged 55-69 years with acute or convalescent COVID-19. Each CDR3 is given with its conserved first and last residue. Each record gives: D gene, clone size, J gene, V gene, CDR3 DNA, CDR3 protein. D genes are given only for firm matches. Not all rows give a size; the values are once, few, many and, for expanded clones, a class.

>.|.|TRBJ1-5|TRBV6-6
TGTGCCAGCAGTTCCCCCGCTCAGGGACTCCCTCAGCCCCAGCATTTT
CASSSPAQGLPQPQHF
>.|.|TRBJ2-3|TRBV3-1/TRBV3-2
TGTGCCAGCAGCCAAGACACGGGATGTAGGTATTTT
CASSQDTGCRYF
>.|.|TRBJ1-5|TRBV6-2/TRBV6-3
TGTGCCAGCAGTTACTCGAGGCAGTCTAGCAATCAGCCCCAGCATTTT
CASSYSRQSSNQPQHF
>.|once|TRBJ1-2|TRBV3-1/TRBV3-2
TGTGCCAGCAGCCAAGGTAGCGGGGCTGACTATGGCTACACCTTC
CASSQGSGADYGYTF
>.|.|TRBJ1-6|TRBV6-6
TGTGCCAGCAGTTACTTAATGTCAGGGAATAATTCACCCCTCCACTTT
CASSYLMSGNNSPLHF
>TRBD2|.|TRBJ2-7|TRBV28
TGTGCCACCCGGGACTACACTGATGGGGAGCAGTACTTC
CATRDYTDGEQYF
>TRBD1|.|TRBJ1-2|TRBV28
TGTGCCAGCAGTTTGATCACAGGGGGAGCTAACTATGGCTACACCTTC
CASSLITGGANYGYTF
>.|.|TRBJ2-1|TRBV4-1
TGCGCCAGCAGCCAAGTTACAGGGTTCAATGAGCAGTTCTTC
CASSQVTGFNEQFF
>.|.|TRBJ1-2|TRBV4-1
TGCGCCAGCAGCCAGGACGCAGGGCCCTATGGCTACACCTTC
CASSQDAGPYGYTF
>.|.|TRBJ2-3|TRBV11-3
TGTGCCAGCAGCCCCATTCGGAGCACAGATACGCAGTATTTT
CASSPIRSTDTQYF
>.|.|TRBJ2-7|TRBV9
TGTGCCAGCAGCGTAGGCCCACCGGGGGAGCAGTACTTC
CASSVGPPGEQYF
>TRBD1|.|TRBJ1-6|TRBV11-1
TGTGCCAGCAGCGCCCAGACAGGGGCGGGGACCCTCCACTTT
CASSAQTGAGTLHF
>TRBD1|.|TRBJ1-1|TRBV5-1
TGCGCCAGCAGCGTGACAGGGGGAAGGACTGAAGCTTTCTTT
CASSVTGGRTEAFF
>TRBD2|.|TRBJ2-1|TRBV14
TGTGCCAGCAGCCCTGGGGCAATCGCGGGGGTCGGTGAGCAGCTCTTC
CASSPGAIAGVGEQLF
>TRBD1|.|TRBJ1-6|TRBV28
TGTGCCGGACAGGGACAGAATTCACCCCTCCACTTT
CAGQGQNSPLHF
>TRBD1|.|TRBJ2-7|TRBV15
TGTGCCACCAGCAGAGATTTGAGGACAGGTGGTAACGAGCAGTACTTC
CATSRDLRTGGNEQYF
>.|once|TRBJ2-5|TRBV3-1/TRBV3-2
TGTGCCAGCAGCATCTTGTCCAGCGGGACCCAGTACTTC
CASSILSSGTQYF
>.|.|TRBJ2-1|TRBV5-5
TGTGCCAGCAGCCCTACGGGGGGCACCTACAATGAGCAGTTCTTC
CASSPTGGTYNEQFF
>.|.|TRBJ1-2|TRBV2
TGTGCCAGCAGTGAACAGGGAATGTCCTCTAACTATGGCTACACCTTC
CASSEQGMSSNYGYTF
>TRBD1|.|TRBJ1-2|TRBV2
TGTGCCAGCAGTAAAGACAGGGAGGGAGGCTACACCTTC
CASSKDREGGYTF
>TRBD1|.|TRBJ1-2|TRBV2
TGTGCCAGCAGTGAATACTCCTCGGGACAGGGTGTTAATGGCTACACCTTC
CASSEYSSGQGVNGYTF
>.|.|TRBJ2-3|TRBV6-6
TGTGCCAGCAGTTACCGGGTACGAAGCACAGATACGCAGTATTTT
CASSYRVRSTDTQYF
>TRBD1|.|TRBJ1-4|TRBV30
TGTGCCTGGAATGGACAGGTGGGAAAACTGTTTTTT
CAWNGQVGKLFF
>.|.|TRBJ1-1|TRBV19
TGTGCCACCAATGATAGGAGAAAGAACACTGAAGCTTTCTTT
CATNDRRKNTEAFF
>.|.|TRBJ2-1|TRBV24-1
TGTGCCACCAGTGATTTAACCCAGGGTGGGAATGAGCAGTTCTTC
CATSDLTQGGNEQFF
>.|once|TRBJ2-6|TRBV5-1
TGCGCCAGCAGCTTTGGGCCTGGGGCCAACGTCCTGACTTTC
CASSFGPGANVLTF
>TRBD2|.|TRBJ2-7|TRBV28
TGTGCCAGCAGTCCGGGACTAGACCCCTACGAGCAGTACTTC
CASSPGLDPYEQYF
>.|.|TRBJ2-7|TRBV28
TGTGCCAGCAGCCGTGGGACACCGGCCTACGAGCAGTACTTC
CASSRGTPAYEQYF
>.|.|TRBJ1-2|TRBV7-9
TGTGCCAGCAGCTTAGGGCAGGGGAGAGGCTATGGCTACACCTTC
CASSLGQGRGYGYTF
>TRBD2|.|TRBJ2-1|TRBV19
TGTGCCAGTAGTATTCGGACTAGCAATGAGCAGTTCTTC
CASSIRTSNEQFF
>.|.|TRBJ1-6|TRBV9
TGTGCCAGCAGCGTAGCCTCCCAGGGATCACCCCTCCACTTT
CASSVASQGSPLHF
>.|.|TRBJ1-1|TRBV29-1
TGCAGCGTTACCCAAGGGGAGGGCACTGAAGCTTTCTTT
CSVTQGEGTEAFF
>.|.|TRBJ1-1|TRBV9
TGTGCCAGCAGCGTAGCGTACATGAACACTGAAGCTTTCTTT
CASSVAYMNTEAFF
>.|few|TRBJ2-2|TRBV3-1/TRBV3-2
TGTGCCAGCAGCCGGGCAGAGCCGAACACCGGGGAGCTGTTTTTT
CASSRAEPNTGELFF
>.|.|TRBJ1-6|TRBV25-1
TGTGCCAGCAGTGAACTTCTAGGTTCACCCCTCCACTTT
CASSELLGSPLHF
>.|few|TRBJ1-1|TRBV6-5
TGTGCCAGCCTGGGAGAAACCCTGAACACTGAAGCTTTCTTT
CASLGETLNTEAFF
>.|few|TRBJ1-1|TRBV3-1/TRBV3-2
TGTGCCAGCAGCCCTGCCTCCCTGGCGGGAGCTTTCTTT
CASSPASLAGAFF
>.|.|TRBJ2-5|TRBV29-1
TGCAGCGGGAGCATGAGCGTTCAAGAGACCCAGTACTTC
CSGSMSVQETQYF
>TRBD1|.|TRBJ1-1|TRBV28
TGTGCCAGCAAGCCCGGGACAGCGAACACTGAAGCTTTCTTT
CASKPGTANTEAFF
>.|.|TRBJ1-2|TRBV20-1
TGCAGTGCTAGTGGCCCCGGGTCTAAGCGGAATGGCTACACCTTC
CSASGPGSKRNGYTF
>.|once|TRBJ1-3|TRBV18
TGTGCCAGCTCACCATCCTTCGGGGGGCCAGGCTCTGGAAACACCATATATTTT
CASSPSFGGPGSGNTIYF
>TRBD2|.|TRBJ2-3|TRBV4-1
TGCGCCAGCAGCCAACGTCTAGCGGGAGGAATAAGCACAGATACGCAGTATTTT
CASSQRLAGGISTDTQYF
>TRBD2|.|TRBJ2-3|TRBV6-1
TGTGCCAGCAGTGAAGCGCCGAGACTAGCCCCTAGCACAGATACGCAGTATTTT
CASSEAPRLAPSTDTQYF
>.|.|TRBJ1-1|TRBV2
TGTGCCAGCAGTGTTTTGCGGGACACTGAAGCTTTCTTT
CASSVLRDTEAFF
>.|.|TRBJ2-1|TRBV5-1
TGCGCCAGCAGCTTGGGACAGGGAGGCTACAATGAGCAGTTCTTC
CASSLGQGGYNEQFF
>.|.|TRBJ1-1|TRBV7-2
TGTGCCAGCAGCTTAAGCCGACAGCTAGAAGCTTTCTTT
CASSLSRQLEAFF
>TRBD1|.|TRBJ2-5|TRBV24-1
TGTGCCACCAGTGAGCCGGGACAGGGGTGGGAGACCCAGTACTTC
CATSEPGQGWETQYF